A single sample gave rise to the 14 T cell receptor beta chains below, sequenced in a study of OX40 agonist ivuxolimab in advanced cancers. Sequencing was performed with immunoSEQ multiplex PCR; in TCRdb, only in-frame clones are kept and a portion is missing. This table has some 77,000 clones, about 88% appearing once. The input for sequencing was CD4+ or CD8+ T cells sorted from blood, taken in a trial of the OX40 agonist ivuxolimab. The receptor source for this set is an adult with an advanced solid tumor such as melanoma, head and neck, liver or kidney cancer.

J is TRBJ2-1 and V is TRBV28; D ambiguous. CDR3 length: 14 residues. CDR1 is MDHEN, CDR2 SYDVKM, per germline. V lost 1 base and J 1 base, leaving 5 bases between the germline ends. The chain's CDR3 is CASSLLGSYNEQFF. In nucleotides, the CDR3 is TGTGCCAGCAGTTTATTGGGATCCTACAATGAGCAGTTCTTC.

The chain uses TRBV6-5 and TRBJ2-3; D possibly corresponds to TRBD1 (5 bases). The germline V gene has CDR1 MNHEY and CDR2 SVGAGI. Trimming shortened V by 6 bases and J by 4 bases, and 14 bases separated the two germline ends. CDR3 length: 14 amino acids. Here the CDR3 DNA reads TGTGCCAGCAGATCCCATGGCAGGGCAGATACGCAGTATTTT. Its protein product is CASRSHGRADTQYF.

The chain joins TRBV19 to TRBJ1-2; tentatively, D is TRBD1 (5 bases). Trimming cost V 7 bases and J 2 bases, with 20 bases left between them. CDR3 length: 16 residues. The germline gives CDR1 LNHDA, CDR2 SQIVND (reference sequence). The CDR3 protein is CASNPREGTGNYGYTF. CDR3 nucleotides: TGTGCCAGTAACCCAAGGGAGGGAACAGGCAACTATGGCTACACCTTC.

The J gene is TRBJ2-2, the V gene TRBV30, with D hard to call. CDR1 is GTSNPN and CDR2 is SVGIG in the germline V gene (reference sequence). The CDR3 extends over 11 amino acids. Between the trimmed V and J ends, which lost 4 bases and 6 bases, there was a span of 6 bases. The CDR3 nucleotides are TGTGCCTGGAAGAAGGCCGGGGAGCTGTTTTTT. As protein: CAWKKAGELFF.

The chain couples TRBV4-3 to TRBJ2-7; 14 bases are shared with TRBD2. Trimming cost V 6 bases and J 4 bases; bases outside gene matches: 5. CDR3 length: 15 residues. CDR1 and CDR2 (germline): LGHNA, YSLEER. In nucleotides, the CDR3 is TGCGCCAGCAGACTGGGACTAGCGGGAGAATACGAGCAGTACTTC. It yields the protein CASRLGLAGEYEQYF.

V is TRBV7-9 and J is TRBJ2-2; D is undetermined. This CDR3 comprises 12 residues. Per the germline V gene, CDR1 is SEHNR and CDR2 is FQNEAQ (reference sequence). The V end lost 4 bases, the J end lost 7 bases, and 7 bases lay between the germline ends. The DNA for the CDR3 is TGTGCCAGCAGCTCCCTGCTCGGGGAGCTGTTTTTT. Translation gives CASSSLLGELFF.

The chain links TRBV27 to TRBJ1-5; D remains ambiguous. V was cut by 6 bases and J by 3 bases, with 9 bases left in between. The CDR3 has 13 residues. Germline assignment: CDR1 MNHEY and CDR2 SMNVEV (reference sequence). The CDR3 DNA sequence: TGTGCCAGCAGGAAAGACTACAATCAGCCCCAGCATTTT. Encoded protein: CASRKDYNQPQHF.

This clone has just one count. The chain recombines TRBV30 with TRBJ2-5, with D tentatively TRBD1 (8 bases). V lost 5 bases to trimming and J lost 5 bases, with 15 bases between them. This CDR3 comprises 13 residues. Germline-derived CDR1 and CDR2 are GTSNPN and SVGIG (reference sequence). CDR3 loop: CAWDRGGVETQYF. The CDR3 DNA follows: TGTGCCTGGGACAGGGGAGGGGTCGAGACCCAGTACTTC. Looking up the rest from reference TRBV30 and TRBJ2-5 gives the full variable domain: SQTIHQWPATLVQPVGSPLSLECTVEGTSNPNLYWYRQAAGRGLQLLFYSVGIGQISSEVPQNLSASRPQDRQFILSSKKLLLSDSGFYLCAWDRGGVETQYFGPGTRLLVL.

The gene calls are TRBV4-3 and TRBJ2-7; 11 positions match TRBD1. Germline loops: CDR1 LGHNA, CDR2 YSLEER. V lost 0 bases to trimming and J lost 2 bases; unmatched junction nucleotides: 3. The CDR3 is made up of 16 amino acids. The CDR3 bases are TGCGCCAGCAGCCAAGACGGGACAGGGGGACCCTACGAGCAGTACTTC. Protein sequence: CASSQDGTGGPYEQYF.

V is TRBV5-5 and J is TRBJ2-1; TRBD2 aligns across 12 bases. The germline V gene has CDR1 SGHKS and CDR2 YYEKEE (reference sequence). V gave up 3 bases and J gave up 7 bases; unmatched junction bases: 2. The CDR3 sequence is 14 residues long. For the CDR3, the DNA is TGTGCCAGCAGCTCGACTAGCGGGAGTAATGAGCAGTTCTTC. This translates into CASSSTSGSNEQFF.

In this sample, this clone turned up once. V usage is TRBV6-4 and J usage is TRBJ2-1, with TRBD1 identical over 10 bases. The germline V gene has CDR1 MRHNA and CDR2 SNTAGT. The CDR3 is made up of 15 amino acids. Trimming removed 6 bases from V and 6 bases from J; junction bases left unmatched: 8. The chain's CDR3 is CASSAGTGVSNEQFF. The CDR3 region has the DNA TGTGCCAGCAGCGCCGGGACAGGGGTTAGCAATGAGCAGTTCTTC.

The V and J genes are TRBV5-1 and TRBJ2-3; TRBD2 aligns across 7 bases. After removal of 4 bases from V and 6 bases from J, the junction contained 14 bases not matched to a gene. Germline V gene sequence: CDR1 SGHRS, CDR2 YFSETQ. The CDR3 is 16 amino acids. This CDR3 is CASSTAGPGTSDTQYF. DNA for the CDR3: TGCGCCAGCAGCACAGCGGGACCAGGGACCTCGGATACGCAGTATTTT. The variable domain in full, with the rest retrieved from reference TRBV5-1 and TRBJ2-3, is KAGVTQTPRYLIKTRGQQVTLSCSPISGHRSVSWYQQTPGQGLQFLFEYFSETQRNKGNFPGRFSGRQFSNSRSEMNVSTLELGDSALYLCASSTAGPGTSDTQYFGPGTRLTVL.

This rearrangement joins TRBV18 to TRBJ2-3; 7 bases line up with TRBD1. V was clipped by 2 bases and J by 4 bases; unmatched bases: 3. Germline CDR1 and CDR2: KGHSH and LQKENI. The CDR3 runs to 14 residues. This CDR3 reads CASSPSQGADTQYF. CDR3 DNA sequence: TGTGCCAGCTCACCAAGCCAGGGGGCAGATACGCAGTATTTT.

The chain combines TRBV9 with TRBJ2-5; 7 nucleotides match TRBD2. From germline, CDR1 is SGDLS and CDR2 YYNGEE. The CDR3 totals 15 residues. After removal of 3 bases from V and 1 base from J, the junction contained 6 bases not matched to a gene. CDR3 coding DNA: TGTGCCAGCAGCGGTTCTAGCGGAATCCAAGAGACCCAGTACTTC. Encoded protein: CASSGSSGIQETQYF.